This TCR beta chain was captured in a study of blood T cells in healthy people across ages. Donation came from healthy Caucasian individuals in Russia who were aged roughly 6 to 95. Primers used in a second PCR of roughly 6 to 11 cycles were a sample-barcoded 5' primer and a J-beta primer mix. A template-switch adaptor that had 12 random nucleotides put a tag on each cDNA molecule. TCRdb reprocessed the 5' RACE reads via MiXCR and lists one record per CDR3 protein. This table has hundreds of thousands of distinct CDR3 sequences, more than 55% appearing once. Sequencing was performed on blood. The clonotype comes from a middle-aged man in good health.

The chain's CDR3 is CASSLTSGLNEQYF. CDR3 DNA sequence: TGTGCCAGCAGTTTGACTAGCGGGCTCAATGAGCAGTACTTC. The genes are TRBV11-2 and TRBJ2-1; TRBD2 aligns across 10 bases. The assigned J gene may be wrong: the sequence end matches TRBJ2-7 better. CDR1 and CDR2 from the germline V gene are SGHAT and FQNNGV. This CDR3 has 14 residues.